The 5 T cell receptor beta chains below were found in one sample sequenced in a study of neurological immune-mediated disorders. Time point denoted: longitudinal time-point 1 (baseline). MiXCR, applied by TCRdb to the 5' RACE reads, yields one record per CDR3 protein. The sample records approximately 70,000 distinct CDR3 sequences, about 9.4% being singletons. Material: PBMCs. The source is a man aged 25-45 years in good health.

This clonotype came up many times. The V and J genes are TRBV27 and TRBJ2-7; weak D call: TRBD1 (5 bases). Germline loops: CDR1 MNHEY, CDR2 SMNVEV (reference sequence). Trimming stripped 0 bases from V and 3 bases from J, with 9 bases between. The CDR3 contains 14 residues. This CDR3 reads CASSLSDSIYEQYF. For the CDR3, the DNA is TGTGCCAGCAGTTTATCTGACAGCATCTACGAGCAGTACTTC.

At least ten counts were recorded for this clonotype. As DNA, the CDR3 is TGTGCCAGCACCTTCGGGGAGCGGGGCTACGAGCAGTACTTC. It specifies CASTFGERGYEQYF. The chain employs TRBV7-2 and TRBJ2-7; 7 bases match TRBD2. The ends lost 7 bases at V and 3 bases at J; junction bases unmatched: 9. CDR3 length: 14 amino acids. Germline V gene lookup returns CDR1 SGHTA and CDR2 FQGNSA.

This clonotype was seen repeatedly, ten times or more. The DNA of the CDR3 is TGTGCCAGCAGCCAAGAAGGATTGAACACTGAAGCTTTCTTT. It translates to CASSQEGLNTEAFF. The V and J genes are TRBV14 and TRBJ1-1; no reliable D call. Germline CDR1 reads SGHDN; CDR2 reads FVKESK. V dropped 0 bases and J dropped 0 bases, with 5 bases sitting between them. There are 14 residues in the CDR3. The full variable domain, with the rest looked up from reference TRBV14 and TRBJ1-1, is EAGVTQFPSHSVIEKGQTVTLRCDPISGHDNLYWYRRVMGKEIKFLLHFVKESKQDESGMPNNRFLAERTGGTYSTLKVQPAELEDSGVYFCASSQEGLNTEAFFGQGTRLTVV.

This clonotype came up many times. As DNA, the CDR3 is TGTGCCACCAGCATAGCGGGGGGCGGCTACGAGCAGTACTTC. Protein product: CATSIAGGGYEQYF. The chain links TRBV15 to TRBJ2-7; 10 nucleotides agree with TRBD2. V lost 4 bases, J lost 3 bases, and 3 bases stayed unmatched. CDR1 LNHNV and CDR2 YYDKDF come from the germline V gene (reference sequence). This CDR3 contains 14 residues.

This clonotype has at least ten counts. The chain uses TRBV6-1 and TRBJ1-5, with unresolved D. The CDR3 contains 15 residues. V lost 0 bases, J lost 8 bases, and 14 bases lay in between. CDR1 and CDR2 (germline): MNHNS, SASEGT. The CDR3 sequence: CASSEAREGWEPQHF. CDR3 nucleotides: TGTGCCAGCAGTGAAGCGAGGGAGGGTTGGGAGCCCCAGCATTTT.